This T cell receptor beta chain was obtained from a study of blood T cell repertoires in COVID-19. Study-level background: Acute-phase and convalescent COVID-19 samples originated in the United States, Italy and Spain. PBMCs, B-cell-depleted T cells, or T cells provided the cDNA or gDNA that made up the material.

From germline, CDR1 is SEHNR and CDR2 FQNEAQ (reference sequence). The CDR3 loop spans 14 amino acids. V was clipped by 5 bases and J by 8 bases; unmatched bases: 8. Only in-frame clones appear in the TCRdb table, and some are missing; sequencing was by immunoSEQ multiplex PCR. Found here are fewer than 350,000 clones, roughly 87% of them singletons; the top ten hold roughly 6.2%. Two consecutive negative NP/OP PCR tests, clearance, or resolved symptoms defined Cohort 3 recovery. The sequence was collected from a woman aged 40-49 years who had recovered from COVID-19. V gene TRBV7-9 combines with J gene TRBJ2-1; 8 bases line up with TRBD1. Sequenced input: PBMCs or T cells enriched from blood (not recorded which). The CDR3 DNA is TGTGCCAGCAGCAACGACAGGGGTGGCGATGAGCAGTTCTTC. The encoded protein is CASSNDRGGDEQFF.